This T cell receptor (beta chain) emerged from a study of OX40 agonist ivuxolimab in advanced cancers. Using immunoSEQ multiplex PCR, the repertoire was profiled, and TCRdb retains in-frame clones only, with some absent. Of roughly 67,000 clones detected, around 90% appear once; the ten largest clones hold around 5.1%. Samples of blood were obtained at baseline, on cycle 4 day 1, and on cycle 7 day 1. Sample: CD4+ or CD8+ T cells sorted from blood, taken in a trial of the OX40 agonist ivuxolimab. This sequence originates from an adult with an advanced solid tumor such as melanoma, head and neck, liver or kidney cancer.

For the CDR3, the DNA is TGCGCCAGCAGCTTGAATCTGAACACTGAAGCTTTCTTT. Translated, it gives CASSLNLNTEAFF. The chain joins TRBV5-1 to TRBJ1-1; D not resolved. Germline CDR1 SGHRS, CDR2 YFSETQ. With 1 base removed from V and 0 bases from J, the gap between germline ends came to 4 bases. This CDR3 is built from 13 residues.